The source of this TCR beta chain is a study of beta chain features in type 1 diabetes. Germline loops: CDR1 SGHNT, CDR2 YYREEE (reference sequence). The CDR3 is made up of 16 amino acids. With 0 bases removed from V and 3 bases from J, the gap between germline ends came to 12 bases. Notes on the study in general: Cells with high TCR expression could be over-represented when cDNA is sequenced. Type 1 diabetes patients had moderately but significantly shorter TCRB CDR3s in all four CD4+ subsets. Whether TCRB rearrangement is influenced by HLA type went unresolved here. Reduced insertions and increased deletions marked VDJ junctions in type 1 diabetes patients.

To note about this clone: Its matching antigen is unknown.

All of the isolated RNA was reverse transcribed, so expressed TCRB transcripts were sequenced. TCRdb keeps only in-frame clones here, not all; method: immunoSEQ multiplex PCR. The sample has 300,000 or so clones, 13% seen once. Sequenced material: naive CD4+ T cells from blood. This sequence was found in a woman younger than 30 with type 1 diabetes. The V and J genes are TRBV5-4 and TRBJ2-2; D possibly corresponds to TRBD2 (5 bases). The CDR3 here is CASSLGGGVDTGELFF. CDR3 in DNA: TGTGCCAGCAGCTTGGGAGGAGGTGTCGACACCGGGGAGCTGTTTTTT. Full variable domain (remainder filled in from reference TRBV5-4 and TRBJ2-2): ETGVTQSPTHLIKTRGQQVTLRCSSQSGHNTVSWYQQALGQGPQFIFQYYREEENGRGNFPPRFSGLQFPNYSSELNVNALELDDSALYLCASSLGGGVDTGELFFGEGSRLTVL.